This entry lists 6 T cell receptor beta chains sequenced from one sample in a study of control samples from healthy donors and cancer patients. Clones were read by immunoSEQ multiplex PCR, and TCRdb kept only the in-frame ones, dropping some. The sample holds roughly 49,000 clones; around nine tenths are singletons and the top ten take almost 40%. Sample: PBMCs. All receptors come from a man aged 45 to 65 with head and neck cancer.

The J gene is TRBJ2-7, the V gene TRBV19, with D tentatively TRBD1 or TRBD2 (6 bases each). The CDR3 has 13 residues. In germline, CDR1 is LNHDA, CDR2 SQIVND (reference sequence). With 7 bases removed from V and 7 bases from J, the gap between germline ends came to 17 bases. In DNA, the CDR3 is TGTGCCAGTACCCCAGTAGGGGGGCGAGAGCAGTACTTC. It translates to CASTPVGGREQYF.

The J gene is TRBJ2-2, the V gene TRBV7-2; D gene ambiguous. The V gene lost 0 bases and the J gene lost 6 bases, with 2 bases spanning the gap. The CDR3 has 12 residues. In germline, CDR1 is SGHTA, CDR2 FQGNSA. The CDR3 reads CASSLASGELFF. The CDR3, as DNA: TGTGCCAGCAGCTTAGCGTCCGGGGAGCTGTTTTTT.

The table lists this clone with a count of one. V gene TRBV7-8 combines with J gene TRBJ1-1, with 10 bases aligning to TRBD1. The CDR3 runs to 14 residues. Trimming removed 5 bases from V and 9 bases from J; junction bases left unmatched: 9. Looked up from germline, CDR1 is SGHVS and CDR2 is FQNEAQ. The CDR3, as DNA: TGTGCCAGCAGCGTCGGGGGACAGGGGCTTCAAGCTTTCTTT. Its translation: CASSVGGQGLQAFF.

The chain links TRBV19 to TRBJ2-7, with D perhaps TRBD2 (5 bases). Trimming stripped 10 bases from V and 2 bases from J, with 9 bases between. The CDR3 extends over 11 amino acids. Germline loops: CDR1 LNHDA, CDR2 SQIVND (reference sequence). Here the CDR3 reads CATGIAYEQYF. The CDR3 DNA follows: TGTGCCACCGGGATCGCCTACGAGCAGTACTTC.

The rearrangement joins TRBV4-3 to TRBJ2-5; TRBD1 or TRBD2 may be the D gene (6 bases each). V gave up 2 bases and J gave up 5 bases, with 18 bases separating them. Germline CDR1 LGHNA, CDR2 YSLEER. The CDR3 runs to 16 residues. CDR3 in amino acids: CASSQITGGRGETQYF. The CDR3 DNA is TGCGCCAGCAGCCAAATAACCGGGGGCCGGGGGGAGACCCAGTACTTC.

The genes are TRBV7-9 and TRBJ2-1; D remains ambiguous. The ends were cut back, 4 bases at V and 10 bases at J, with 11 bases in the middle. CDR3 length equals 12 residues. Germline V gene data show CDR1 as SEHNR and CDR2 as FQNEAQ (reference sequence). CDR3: CASSSTILEQFF. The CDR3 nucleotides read TGTGCCAGCAGCTCGACAATCCTAGAGCAGTTCTTC.